Included here is one T cell receptor beta chain sequence, with context. This clone was seen only once. The antigen it binds to is not known. One base away there is no much larger clone; base qualities are not given. The data originate from a study of technical replicates of blood from several donors (dated by TCRdb to the late 2010s). Looking up the germline V gene yields CDR1 SGHRS and CDR2 YFSETQ. The CDR3 holds 14 amino acids from the cysteine to the phenylalanine. The read is trimmed to its CDR3 DNA, 42 bases read in frame from base 1. Trimming removed 0 bases from V and 10 bases from J, leaving 13 bases between the germline ends. The protocol used for the library was the immunoSEQ multiplex PCR assay. Entries here come from immuneACCESS through TCRdb and include only in-frame sequences with V and J called. Some clones fail to appear in such tables; in the studies checked, an unresolved V gene covers under half of the shortfall, and the cause of the remainder is unknown. The sample profile shows 55,000 to 80,000 clones; about 98% of them were found once. The top ten hold over 0.15% of the sample.

This sequence uses TRBV5-1 and TRBJ1-4, with the D gene too uncertain to name. Sequenced material: T cells isolated from PBMCs. This clonotype originated in a human donor in good health. The DNA sequence reads TGCGCCAGCAGCTTGGACGTCCAAGCAGGAAAACTGTTTTTT. It translates as CASSLDVQAGKLFF.